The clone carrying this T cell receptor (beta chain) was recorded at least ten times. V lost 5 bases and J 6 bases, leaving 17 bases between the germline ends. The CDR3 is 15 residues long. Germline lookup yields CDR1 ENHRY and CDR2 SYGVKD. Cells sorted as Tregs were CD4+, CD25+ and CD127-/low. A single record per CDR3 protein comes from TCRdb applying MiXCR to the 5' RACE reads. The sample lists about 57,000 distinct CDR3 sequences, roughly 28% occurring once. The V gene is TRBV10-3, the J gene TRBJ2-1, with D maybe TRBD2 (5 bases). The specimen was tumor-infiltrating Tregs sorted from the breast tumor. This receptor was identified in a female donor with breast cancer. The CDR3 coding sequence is TGTGCCATCAGTACTTTTGCACGAGGGCTCAATGAGCAGTTCTTC. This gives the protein CAISTFARGLNEQFF.